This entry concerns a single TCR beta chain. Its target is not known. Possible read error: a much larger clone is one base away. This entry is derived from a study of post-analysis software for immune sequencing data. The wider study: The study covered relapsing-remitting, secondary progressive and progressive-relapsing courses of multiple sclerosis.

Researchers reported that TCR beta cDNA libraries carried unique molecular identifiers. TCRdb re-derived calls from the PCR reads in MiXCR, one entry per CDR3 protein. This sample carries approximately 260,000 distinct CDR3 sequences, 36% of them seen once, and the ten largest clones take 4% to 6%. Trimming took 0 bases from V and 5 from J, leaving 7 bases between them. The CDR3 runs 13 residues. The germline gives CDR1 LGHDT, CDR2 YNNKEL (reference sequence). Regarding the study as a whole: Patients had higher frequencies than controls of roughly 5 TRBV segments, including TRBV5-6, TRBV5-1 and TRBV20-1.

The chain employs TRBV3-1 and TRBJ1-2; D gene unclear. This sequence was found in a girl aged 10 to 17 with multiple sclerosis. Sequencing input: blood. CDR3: CASSQDRPYGYTF. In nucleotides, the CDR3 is TGTGCCAGCAGCCAAGACCGACCGTATGGCTACACCTTC.